This TCR beta chain is from a study of T cell repertoires in cytomegalovirus infection. The wider study: A matching HLA type, together with CMV infection, was signaled by public TCR beta signatures.

CDR3 length: 15 residues. V trimming: 3 bases; J trimming: 2 bases; junction bases outside the gene matches: 7. Germline lookup yields CDR1 SGHNT and CDR2 YYREEE (reference sequence). Study-level findings and limits: Clonotype analysis showed dominance of the ex vivo response by HLA-C-restricted CMV-specific TCR beta clonotypes.

Points on this clonotype: Its antigen is still unknown.

In TCRdb, the reads were re-called with MiXCR into one record per CDR3 protein. Of around 530,000 distinct CDR3 sequences listed, about a quarter are singletons. The chain has TRBV5-4 and TRBJ2-7; 8 positions agree with TRBD2. The sequence was collected from a human donor in good health (CMV status not recorded). Some clones in this sample may be carry-over from other donors' samples. Sequencing was performed on PBMCs. The CDR3 sequence is CASSSGTSYAYEQYV. CDR3 in DNA: TGTGCCAGCAGCTCCGGGACTAGTTATGCCTACGAGCAGTACGTC.